The clone carrying this TCR beta chain came up once. The data originate from a study of blood T cell repertoires in COVID-19. The data were produced by immunoSEQ multiplex PCR, yet TCRdb's version contains in-frame clones alone and is incomplete. The sample has hundreds of thousands of clones; over 85% are singletons. The CDR3 consists of 13 residues. The germline V gene encodes CDR1 MNHEY and CDR2 SMNVEV (reference sequence). V shed 6 bases, J shed 5 bases, and the junction held 2 bases outside the gene matches. The material sequenced was peripheral blood. This receptor was obtained from a woman aged 25 to 39 with COVID-19, enrolled during active disease. The rearrangement links TRBV27 to TRBJ2-1; the match to TRBD2 covers 9 bases. This CDR3 is CASRLAGNNEQFF. For the CDR3, the DNA is TGTGCCAGCAGACTAGCGGGCAACAATGAGCAGTTCTTC.